This TCR beta chain comes out of a study of early T cells in non-severe SARS-CoV-2 infection. Study-wide findings and caveats: VDJdb matches were skewed toward anti-spike CD8 T cell responses.

This CDR3 is 15 amino acids long. The V end was cut by 2 bases, the J end by 1 base, with 14 bases between. Germline V gives CDR1 SQVTM, CDR2 ANQGSEA. About this clonotype: The antigen is unknown.

TCRdb analysed the 5' RACE reads with MiXCR anew, one entry per CDR3 protein. The sample contains 60,000 or so distinct CDR3 sequences, under 15% of which appear only once. The chain employs TRBV29-1 and TRBJ1-1; D is unresolved. This clonotype was obtained from an adult who was a healthcare worker with PCR-confirmed SARS-CoV-2 infection or an uninfected control (not recorded which). The source material was whole blood. DNA for the CDR3: TGCAGCGTTGAAATCCCGTATGGGCCGAACACTGAAGCTTTCTTT. Residues: CSVEIPYGPNTEAFF.